A single TCR beta chain is shown here with its context. Its cognate antigen is unknown. At one end, the junction sequence differs from germline, possibly due to a read error. Here immunoSEQ multiplex PCR was the method, and the copy in TCRdb shows in-frame clones only, minus some. The sample comprises 25,000 to 40,000 clones, around 79% of which are singletons, and almost 9.5% rests with the top ten. This specimen belongs to a study of a mutant IDH1 vaccine in newly diagnosed glioma. About the research overall: Therapy received beforehand was radiotherapy, temozolomide, or both, with most patients given both.

CDR3 length: 16 amino acids. The germline V gene has CDR1 MNHEY and CDR2 SVGAGI. Whole-study findings and limits: It seemed that pseudoprogression was not linked to changes in the top peripheral T cell clonotypes.

Time point described: week 35, safety follow-up. Each vaccine dose was 300 ug of mutant IDH1 20-mer peptide, with topical imiquimod. Administration of eight vaccinations to patients took place in weeks 1, 3, 5, 7, 11, 15, 19, 23. Those who donated had recent WHO grade 3 or 4 IDH1-mutant, ATRX-lost astrocytomas. This chain links TRBV6-5 with TRBJ2-7, with TRBD2 matching 12 bases. Sample: PBMCs, taken from a glioma patient whose treatment included an IDH1 peptide vaccine. This TCR was sampled from a woman in her twenties or thirties with glioma. Some clones in this sample may be carry-over from other donors' samples. The CDR3 is CASSHSTSGRSYEQYF. DNA of the CDR3: TGTGCCAGCAGTCACTCCACTAGCGGGAGGTCCTACGAGCAGTACTTC.